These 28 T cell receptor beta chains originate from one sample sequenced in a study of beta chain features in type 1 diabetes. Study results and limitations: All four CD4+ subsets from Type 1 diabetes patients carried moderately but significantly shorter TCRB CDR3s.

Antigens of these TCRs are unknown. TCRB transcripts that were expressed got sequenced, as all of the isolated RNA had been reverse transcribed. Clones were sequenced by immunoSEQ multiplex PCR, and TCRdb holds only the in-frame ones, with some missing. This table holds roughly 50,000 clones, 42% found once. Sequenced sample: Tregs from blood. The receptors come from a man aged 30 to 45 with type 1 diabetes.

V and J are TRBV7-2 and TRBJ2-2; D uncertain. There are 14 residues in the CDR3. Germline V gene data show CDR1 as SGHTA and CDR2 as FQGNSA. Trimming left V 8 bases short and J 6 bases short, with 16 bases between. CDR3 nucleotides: TGTGCCAGCCAGACGGCCCGAGGAGCCGGGGAGCTGTTTTTT. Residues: CASQTARGAGELFF.

CDR3 nucleotide sequence: TGCGCCAGCAGCTTGGAAGGGGAGGACACTGAAGCTTTCTTT. This sequence encodes CASSLEGEDTEAFF. The gene calls are TRBV5-1 and TRBJ1-1; weak D call: TRBD1 (5 bases). CDR3 size: 14 residues. The V gene's germline CDR1 is SGHRS and CDR2 YFSETQ. V was cut by 0 bases and J by 3 bases, with 9 bases left in between.

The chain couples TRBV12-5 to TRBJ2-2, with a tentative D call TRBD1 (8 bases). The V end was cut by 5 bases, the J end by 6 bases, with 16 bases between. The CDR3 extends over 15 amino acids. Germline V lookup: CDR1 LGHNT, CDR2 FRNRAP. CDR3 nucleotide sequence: TGTGCTAGTGGTCGAACAGGGGGGGGATCCGGGGAGCTGTTTTTT. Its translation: CASGRTGGGSGELFF.

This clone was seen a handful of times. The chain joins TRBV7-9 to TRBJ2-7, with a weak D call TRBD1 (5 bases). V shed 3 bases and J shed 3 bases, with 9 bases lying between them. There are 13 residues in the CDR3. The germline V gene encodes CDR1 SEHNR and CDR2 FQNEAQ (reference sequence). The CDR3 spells CASSFEQDYEQYF. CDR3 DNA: TGTGCCAGCAGCTTTGAACAGGACTACGAGCAGTACTTC.

The CDR3 protein is CASKKGREPYNEQFF. CDR3 nucleotide sequence: TGTGCCAGCAAAAAGGGCAGGGAACCCTACAATGAGCAGTTCTTC. V is TRBV28 and J is TRBJ2-1; D perhaps matches TRBD1 (5 bases). Deletions cut 7 bases from V and 2 bases from J, with 15 bases between. The germline CDR1 and CDR2 sequences are MDHEN and SYDVKM. The length of the CDR3 is 15 residues.

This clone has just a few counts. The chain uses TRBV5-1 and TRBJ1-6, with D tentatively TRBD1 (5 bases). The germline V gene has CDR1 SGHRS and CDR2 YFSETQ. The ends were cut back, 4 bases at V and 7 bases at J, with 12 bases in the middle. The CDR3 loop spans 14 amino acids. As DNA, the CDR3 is TGCGCCAGCAGCCGTGACAGCTTGAATTCACCCCTCCACTTT. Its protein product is CASSRDSLNSPLHF.

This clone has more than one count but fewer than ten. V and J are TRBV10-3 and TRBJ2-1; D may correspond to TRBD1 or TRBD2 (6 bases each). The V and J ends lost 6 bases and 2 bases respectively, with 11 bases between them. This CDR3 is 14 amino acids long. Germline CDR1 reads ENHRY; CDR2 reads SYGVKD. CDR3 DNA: TGTGCCATCAGAGAGGGGGGCGCCTACAATGAGCAGTTCTTC. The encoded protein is CAIREGGAYNEQFF.

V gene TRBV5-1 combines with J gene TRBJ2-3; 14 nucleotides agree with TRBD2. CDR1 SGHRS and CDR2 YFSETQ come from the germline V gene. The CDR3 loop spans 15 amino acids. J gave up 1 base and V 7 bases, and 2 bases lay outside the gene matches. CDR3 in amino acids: CASRLAGGGTDTQYF. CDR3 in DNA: TGCGCCAGCCGACTAGCGGGAGGGGGCACAGATACGCAGTATTTT.

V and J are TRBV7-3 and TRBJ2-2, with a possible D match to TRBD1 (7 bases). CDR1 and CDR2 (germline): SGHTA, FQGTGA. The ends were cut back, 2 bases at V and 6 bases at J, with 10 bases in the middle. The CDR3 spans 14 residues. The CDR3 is CASSLQGGPGELFF. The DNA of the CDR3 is TGTGCCAGCAGCTTACAGGGGGGTCCCGGGGAGCTGTTTTTT.

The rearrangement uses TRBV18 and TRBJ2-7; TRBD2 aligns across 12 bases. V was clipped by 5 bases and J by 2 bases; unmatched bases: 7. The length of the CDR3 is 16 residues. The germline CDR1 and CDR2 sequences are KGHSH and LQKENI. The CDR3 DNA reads TGTGCCAGCTCAGTGGGAGGACTAGCGGGAACCTACGAGCAGTACTTC. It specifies CASSVGGLAGTYEQYF.

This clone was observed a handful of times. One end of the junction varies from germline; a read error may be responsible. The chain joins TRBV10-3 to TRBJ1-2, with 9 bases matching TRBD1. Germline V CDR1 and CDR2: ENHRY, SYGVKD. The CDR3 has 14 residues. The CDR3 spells CASGQGELGYGYTF. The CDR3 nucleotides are TGCGCCTCGGGACAGGGAGAATTGGGCTATGGCTACACCTTC.

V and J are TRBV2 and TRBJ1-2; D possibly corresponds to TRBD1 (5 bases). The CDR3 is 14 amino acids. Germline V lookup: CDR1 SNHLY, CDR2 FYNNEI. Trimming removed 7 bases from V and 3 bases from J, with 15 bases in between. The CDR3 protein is CASKAGSYDYGYTF. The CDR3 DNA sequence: TGTGCCAGCAAGGCAGGGTCGTACGACTATGGCTACACCTTC.

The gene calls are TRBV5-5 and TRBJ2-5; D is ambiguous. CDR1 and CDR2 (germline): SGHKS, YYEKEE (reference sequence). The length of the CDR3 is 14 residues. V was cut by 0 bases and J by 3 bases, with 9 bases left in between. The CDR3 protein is CASSLGPMEETQYF. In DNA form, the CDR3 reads TGTGCCAGCAGCTTGGGGCCCATGGAAGAGACCCAGTACTTC.

The CDR3 is CASRTYNSYEQYF. DNA for the CDR3: TGTGCCAGCAGGACATACAACTCCTACGAGCAGTACTTC. V gene TRBV6-5 combines with J gene TRBJ2-7; D not certain. The V end was cut by 6 bases, the J end by 0 bases, with 9 bases between. Germline V CDR1 and CDR2: MNHEY, SVGAGI. The CDR3 loop spans 13 amino acids.

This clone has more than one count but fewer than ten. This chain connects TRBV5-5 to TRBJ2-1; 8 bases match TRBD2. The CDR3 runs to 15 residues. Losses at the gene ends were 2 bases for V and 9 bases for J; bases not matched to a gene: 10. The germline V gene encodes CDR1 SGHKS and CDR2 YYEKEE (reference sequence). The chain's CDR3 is CASSLIAGLASEQFF. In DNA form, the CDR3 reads TGTGCCAGCAGCTTAATAGCGGGATTGGCTTCTGAGCAGTTCTTC.

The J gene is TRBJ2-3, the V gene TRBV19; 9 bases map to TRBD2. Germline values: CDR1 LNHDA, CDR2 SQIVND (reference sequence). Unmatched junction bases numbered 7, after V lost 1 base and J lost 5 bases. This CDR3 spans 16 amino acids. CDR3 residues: CASSIGLAGRQDTQYF. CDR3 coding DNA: TGTGCCAGTAGTATAGGCCTAGCGGGGCGGCAAGATACGCAGTATTTT.

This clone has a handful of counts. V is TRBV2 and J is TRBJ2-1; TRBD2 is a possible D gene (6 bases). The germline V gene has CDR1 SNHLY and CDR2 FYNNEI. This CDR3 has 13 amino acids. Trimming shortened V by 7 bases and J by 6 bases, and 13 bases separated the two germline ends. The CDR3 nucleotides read TGTGCCAGCATTACCGGGACTTCCAATGAGCAGTTCTTC. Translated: CASITGTSNEQFF.

In nucleotides, the CDR3 is TGTGCCAGCAGTGAATTGACAGGGAGTGGGTCTGGGGCCAACGTCCTGACTTTC. This translates into CASSELTGSGSGANVLTF. The chain combines TRBV2 with TRBJ2-6, with 7 bases identical to TRBD1. Trimming at V came to 2 bases and at J to 1 base, leaving 8 bases not matched to a gene. The CDR3 has 18 residues. In germline, CDR1 is SNHLY, CDR2 FYNNEI.

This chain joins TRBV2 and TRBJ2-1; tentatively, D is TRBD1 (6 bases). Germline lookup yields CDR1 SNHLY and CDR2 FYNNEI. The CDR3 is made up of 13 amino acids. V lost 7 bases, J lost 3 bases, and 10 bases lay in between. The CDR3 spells CASMGTIYNEQFF. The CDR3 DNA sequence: TGTGCCAGCATGGGGACAATCTACAATGAGCAGTTCTTC.

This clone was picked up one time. The CDR3 DNA sequence: TGTGCCAGCAGCTCAGGGGGTTCTTTGTACGAGCAGTACTTC. Translating it yields CASSSGGSLYEQYF. This chain connects TRBV5-4 to TRBJ2-7, with 7 bases identical to TRBD1. V shed 3 bases and J 4 bases; nucleotides not matched to a gene: 7. This CDR3 spans 14 amino acids. Germline CDR1 and CDR2: SGHNT and YYREEE (reference sequence).

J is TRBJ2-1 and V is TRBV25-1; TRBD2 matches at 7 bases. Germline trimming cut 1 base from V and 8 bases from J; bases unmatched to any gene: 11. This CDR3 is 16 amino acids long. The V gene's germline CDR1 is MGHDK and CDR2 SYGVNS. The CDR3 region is CASSELGGLTFHEQFF. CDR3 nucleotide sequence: TGTGCCAGCAGTGAATTGGGGGGACTAACCTTCCATGAGCAGTTCTTC.

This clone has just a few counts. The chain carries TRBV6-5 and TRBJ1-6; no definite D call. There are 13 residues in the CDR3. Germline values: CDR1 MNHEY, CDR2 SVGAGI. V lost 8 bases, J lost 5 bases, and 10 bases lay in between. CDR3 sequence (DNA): TGTGCCAGCTCCCGAGGGAATAATTCACCCCTCCACTTT. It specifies CASSRGNNSPLHF.

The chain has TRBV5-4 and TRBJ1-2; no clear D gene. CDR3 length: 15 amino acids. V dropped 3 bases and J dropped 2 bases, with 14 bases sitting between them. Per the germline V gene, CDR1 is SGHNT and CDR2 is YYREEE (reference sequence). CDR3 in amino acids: CASSSGRDLNYGYTF. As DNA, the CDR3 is TGTGCCAGCAGCTCGGGCCGGGATTTAAACTATGGCTACACCTTC.

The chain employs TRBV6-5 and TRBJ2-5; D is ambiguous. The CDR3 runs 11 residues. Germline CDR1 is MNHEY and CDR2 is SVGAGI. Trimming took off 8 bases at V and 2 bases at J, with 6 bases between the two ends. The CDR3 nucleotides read TGTGCCAGCTCCGGGCAAGAGACCCAGTACTTC. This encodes CASSGQETQYF.

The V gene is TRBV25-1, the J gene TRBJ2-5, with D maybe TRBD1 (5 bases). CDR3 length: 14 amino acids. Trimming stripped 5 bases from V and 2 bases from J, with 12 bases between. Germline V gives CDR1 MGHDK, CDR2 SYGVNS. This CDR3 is CASSRRAGQETQYF. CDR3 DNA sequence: TGTGCCAGCAGTCGCAGGGCAGGGCAAGAGACCCAGTACTTC.

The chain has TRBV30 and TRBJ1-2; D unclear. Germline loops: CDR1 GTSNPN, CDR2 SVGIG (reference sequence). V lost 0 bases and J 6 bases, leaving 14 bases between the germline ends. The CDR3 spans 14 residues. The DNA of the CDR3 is TGTGCCTGGAGTGTAGTGAGGGCTGGGAATGGCTACACCTTC. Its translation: CAWSVVRAGNGYTF. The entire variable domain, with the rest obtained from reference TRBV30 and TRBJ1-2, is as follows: SQTIHQWPATLVQPVGSPLSLECTVEGTSNPNLYWYRQAAGRGLQLLFYSVGIGQISSEVPQNLSASRPQDRQFILSSKKLLLSDSGFYLCAWSVVRAGNGYTFGSGTRLTVV.

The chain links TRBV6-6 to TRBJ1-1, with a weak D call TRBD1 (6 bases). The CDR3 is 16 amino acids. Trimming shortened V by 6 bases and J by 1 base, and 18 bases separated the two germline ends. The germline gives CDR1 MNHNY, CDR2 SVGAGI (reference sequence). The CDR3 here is CASRSAPGAQNTEAFF. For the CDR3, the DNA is TGTGCCAGCAGATCCGCCCCAGGGGCACAGAACACTGAAGCTTTCTTT.

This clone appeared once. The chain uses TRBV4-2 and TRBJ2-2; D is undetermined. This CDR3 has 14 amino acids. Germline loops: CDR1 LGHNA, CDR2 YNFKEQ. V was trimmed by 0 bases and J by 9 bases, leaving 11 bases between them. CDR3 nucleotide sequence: TGTGCCAGCAGCCAAGACCGTCGGAGCCGGGAGCTGTTTTTT. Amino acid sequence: CASSQDRRSRELFF.